Sequencing of this T cell receptor beta chain was carried out in a study of blood T cell repertoires in COVID-19. Turning to the study itself: Donors in the United States, Italy and Spain gave samples during acute or convalescent COVID-19. Nucleic acid was either cDNA or gDNA, and it came from T cells, B-cell-depleted T cells, or PBMCs.

Profiled with immunoSEQ multiplex PCR; TCRdb holds only in-frame clones, not every one. The table has about 200,000 clones, 86% seen once. This clone was detected only once. Germline-derived CDR1 and CDR2 are DFQATT and SNEGSKA (reference sequence). This CDR3 comprises 12 residues. V was trimmed by 3 bases and J by 4 bases, leaving 7 bases between them. The chain links TRBV20-1 to TRBJ1-5; no firm D call. The sequenced sample consisted of PBMCs or T cells enriched from blood (not recorded which). The receptor was isolated from a man in his forties with acute COVID-19. The CDR3 is CSASSANQPQHF. In DNA, the CDR3 is TGCAGTGCTAGTAGCGCTAATCAGCCCCAGCATTTT.